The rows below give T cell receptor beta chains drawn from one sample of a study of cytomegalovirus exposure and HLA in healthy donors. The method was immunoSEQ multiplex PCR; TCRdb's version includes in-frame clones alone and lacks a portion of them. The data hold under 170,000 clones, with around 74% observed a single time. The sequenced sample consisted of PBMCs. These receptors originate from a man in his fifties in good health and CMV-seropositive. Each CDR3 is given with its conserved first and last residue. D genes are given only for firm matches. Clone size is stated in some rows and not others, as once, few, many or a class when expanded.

CSVGQGNSPLHF	TGCAGCGTTGGACAGGGGAATTCACCCCTCCACTTT	-	TRBJ1-6	TRBD1	TRBV29-1
CASTIKDTQYF	TGTGCCAGCACTATAAAGGATACGCAGTATTTT	-	TRBJ2-3	-	TRBV2
CASSRPGTSETETQYF	TGTGCCAGCAGTCGTCCCGGGACTAGCGAAACAGAGACCCAGTACTTC	-	TRBJ2-5	TRBD2	TRBV28
CTSSAQGFNSPLHF	TGTACCAGCAGCGCGCAGGGTTTTAATTCACCCCTCCACTTT	-	TRBJ1-6	-	TRBV9
CASSRTSGYQETQYF	TGTGCCAGCAGTCGGACTAGCGGGTACCAAGAGACCCAGTACTTC	-	TRBJ2-5	TRBD2	TRBV6-5
CASSVRGPLAGGDEQFF	TGTGCCAGCAGCGTAAGGGGGCCACTAGCGGGAGGGGATGAGCAGTTCTTC	few	TRBJ2-1	TRBD2	TRBV9
CASSEHSAGEAFF	TGTGCCAGCAGTGAACATTCGGCAGGGGAGGCTTTCTTT	-	TRBJ1-1	-	TRBV6-1
CASSLERGKSTEAFF	TGCGCCAGCAGCTTGGAGCGGGGAAAGAGCACTGAAGCTTTCTTT	-	TRBJ1-1	-	TRBV5-1
CASSITGTEPYEQYF	TGTGCCAGCAGCATAACCGGGACTGAACCCTACGAGCAGTACTTC	few	TRBJ2-7	-	TRBV5-8
CASHQGGLRNEQYF	TGCGCCAGTCACCAGGGAGGGTTGAGAAACGAGCAGTACTTC	-	TRBJ2-7	TRBD2	TRBV5-1
CASSLDAGGAYEQYF	TGTGCCAGCAGCTTAGACGCGGGAGGGGCCTACGAGCAGTACTTC	-	TRBJ2-7	TRBD2	TRBV7-2
CASREGGGGETQYF	TGTGCCAGCAGGGAAGGGGGAGGAGGAGAGACCCAGTACTTC	-	TRBJ2-5	-	TRBV2
CASSLQGMPTWDEQYF	TGTGCCAGCAGTTTACAGGGGATGCCTACTTGGGACGAGCAGTACTTC	few	TRBJ2-7	-	TRBV28
CASSPWGTSGPYNEQFF	TGTGCCAGCAGTCCCTGGGGGACTAGCGGGCCTTACAATGAGCAGTTCTTC	-	TRBJ2-1	TRBD2	TRBV27
CASREYLGTKNIQYF	TGTGCCAGCAGAGAGTACCTGGGCACCAAAAACATTCAGTACTTC	-	TRBJ2-4	-	TRBV6-6
CASSAGARFEEGAEAFF	TGTGCCAGCAGTGCAGGGGCCAGGTTTGAGGAAGGGGCTGAAGCTTTCTTT	-	TRBJ1-1	-	TRBV28
CASSLALGQGHSPLHF	TGTGCCAGCAGCTTGGCCCTGGGACAGGGGCACTCACCCCTCCACTTT	-	TRBJ1-6	TRBD1	TRBV5-6
CASSLAGGFYNEQFF	TGTGCCAGCAGCTTGGCCGGGGGATTCTACAATGAGCAGTTCTTC	-	TRBJ2-1	-	TRBV5-4
CASSYPRRGTGELFF	TGTGCCAGCAGTTACCCCAGGAGGGGAACCGGGGAGCTGTTTTTT	-	TRBJ2-2	-	TRBV6-6
CASSVEYGTGLYEQYF	TGTGCCAGCAGCGTAGAGTATGGGACAGGGCTCTACGAGCAGTACTTC	-	TRBJ2-7	TRBD1	TRBV9
CASSSREAGANVLTF	TGTGCCAGCAGTTCGAGGGAAGCCGGGGCCAACGTCCTGACTTTC	few	TRBJ2-6	-	TRBV10-3
CASSDTSGNTDTQYF	TGCGCCAGCAGCGACACTAGCGGGAACACAGATACGCAGTATTTT	-	TRBJ2-3	TRBD2	TRBV5-1
CASSKDTRGYTF	TGTGCCAGCAGCAAGGACACCCGGGGCTACACCTTC	-	TRBJ1-2	-	TRBV4-2
CSVPDSLLTGELFF	TGCAGCGTCCCCGACAGCCTTTTAACCGGGGAGCTGTTTTTT	-	TRBJ2-2	-	TRBV29-1
CSVTPGTGYGYTF	TGCAGCGTTACACCCGGGACAGGATATGGCTACACCTTC	-	TRBJ1-2	TRBD1	TRBV29-1
CASSFGLETNEKLFF	TGTGCCAGCAGTTTCGGGTTGGAGACTAATGAAAAACTGTTTTTT	-	TRBJ1-4	-	TRBV27
CASSSTGGAYGYTF	TGTGCCAGCAGTTCCACAGGGGGCGCGTATGGCTACACCTTC	-	TRBJ1-2	TRBD1	TRBV27
CASSPGQGSDTQYF	TGTGCCAGCAGCCCGGGACAGGGGTCAGATACGCAGTATTTT	-	TRBJ2-3	TRBD1	TRBV5-4
CASSLGPGGLEEETQYF	TGTGCCAGCAGCCTAGGACCCGGCGGGCTCGAGGAAGAGACCCAGTACTTC	-	TRBJ2-5	-	TRBV6-7
CASSFNLPPYEQYF	TGTGCCAGCAGCTTTAATCTACCCCCCTACGAGCAGTACTTC	-	TRBJ2-7	-	TRBV7-9
CAISDSGTGGISDTQYF	TGTGCCATCAGTGACTCCGGGACAGGGGGAATCTCAGATACGCAGTATTTT	-	TRBJ2-3	TRBD1	TRBV10-3
CASRRLANTGELFF	TGTGCCAGCAGGAGACTAGCGAACACCGGGGAGCTGTTTTTT	-	TRBJ2-2	-	TRBV6-5
CASSDTSISAGELFF	TGTGCCAGCAGCGACACGAGCATAAGCGCCGGGGAGCTGTTTTTT	-	TRBJ2-2	-	TRBV9
CSVGQGAGGPGEQFF	TGCAGCGTTGGTCAGGGAGCGGGAGGGCCAGGTGAGCAGTTCTTC	-	TRBJ2-1	TRBD2	TRBV29-1
CASSFRGVGPQHF	TGTGCCAGCAGTTTTCGCGGGGTAGGGCCCCAGCATTTT	-	TRBJ1-5	-	TRBV28
CASRVTSGIVYEQYF	TGTGCCAGCAGAGTGACTAGCGGGATTGTCTACGAGCAGTACTTC	-	TRBJ2-7	TRBD2	TRBV6-1
CASSTGTANTEAFF	TGTGCCAGCAGTACCGGGACAGCGAACACTGAAGCTTTCTTT	-	TRBJ1-1	TRBD1	TRBV6-1
CASSKTAYNEQFF	TGTGCCAGCAGCAAAACAGCCTACAATGAGCAGTTCTTC	few	TRBJ2-1	-	TRBV21-1
CSVSGTVSATDTQYF	TGCAGCGTTTCCGGGACAGTAAGTGCCACAGATACGCAGTATTTT	-	TRBJ2-3	TRBD1	TRBV29-1
CATSREGDRGLGEQYF	TGTGCCACCAGCAGAGAGGGGGACAGGGGTCTGGGCGAGCAGTACTTC	-	TRBJ2-7	TRBD1	TRBV15
CASKAWRTSGTDTQYF	TGTGCCAGCAAGGCTTGGCGGACTAGCGGCACAGATACGCAGTATTTT	-	TRBJ2-3	TRBD2	TRBV6-6
CARSLQGEWGEQYF	TGTGCCAGATCTTTACAGGGAGAATGGGGCGAGCAGTACTTC	-	TRBJ2-7	-	TRBV2
CASSSGQGAFPKQYF	TGCGCCAGCAGCTCGGGACAGGGGGCGTTTCCCAAGCAGTATTTT	few	TRBJ2-3	TRBD1	TRBV5-1
CASSLIVASTGELFF	TGTGCCAGCAGCTTAATCGTAGCGAGTACCGGGGAGCTGTTTTTT	-	TRBJ2-2	-	TRBV11-2
CASSGDRERDTEAFF	TGTGCCAGCAGCGGGGACAGGGAACGGGACACTGAAGCTTTCTTT	-	TRBJ1-1	TRBD1	TRBV5-4
CASSLRGTGWDTDTQYF	TGCGCCAGCAGCTTGCGTGGGACAGGGTGGGACACAGATACGCAGTATTTT	-	TRBJ2-3	TRBD1	TRBV5-1
CASSQPGTATFYGYTF	TGTGCCAGCAGCCAACCCGGGACAGCTACCTTCTATGGCTACACCTTC	-	TRBJ1-2	TRBD1	TRBV4-2
CSVDDRLEQFF	TGCAGCGTCGACGACAGACTGGAGCAGTTCTTC	-	TRBJ2-1	-	TRBV29-1
CASSNRGIPGPQHF	TGTGCCAGCAGCAATAGGGGCATCCCTGGGCCCCAGCATTTT	few	TRBJ1-5	-	TRBV6-5